What follows are 10 T cell receptor beta chains derived from one specimen sequenced in a study of cytomegalovirus exposure and HLA in healthy donors. The PCR used 60 Vbeta and 13 Jbeta primers. Measured with immunoSEQ multiplex PCR; TCRdb has only the in-frame clones, and not every one. The data hold some 130,000 clones, with roughly four fifths observed a single time. Material for sequencing was PBMCs. The origin of the receptors is a male donor in good health and CMV-seropositive.

About this clone: An end of the junction does not agree with germline; a read error may underlie this. J is TRBJ2-4 and V is TRBV7-2, with no clear D. The CDR3 totals 11 residues. Germline V gene data show CDR1 as SGHTA and CDR2 as FQGNSA. The CDR3 region is CASSRVNSQYF. The DNA for the CDR3 is TGTGCCAGCAGCCGAGTAAACAGTCAGTACTTC.

The chain combines TRBV5-5 with TRBJ1-2; 12 bases map to TRBD1. Germline V gene lookup returns CDR1 SGHKS and CDR2 YYEKEE (reference sequence). The CDR3 is 14 amino acids. V dropped 2 bases and J dropped 7; count of bases not matched to a gene: 3. CDR3 protein: CASSFRDRGPGYTF. CDR3 nucleotide sequence: TGTGCCAGCAGCTTCCGGGACAGGGGGCCTGGCTACACCTTC.

The rearrangement joins TRBV27 to TRBJ1-1; TRBD1 matches at 11 bases. The J segment lost 4 bases and the V segment lost 6 bases, leaving 10 bases of the junction unmatched. CDR1 and CDR2 from the germline V gene are MNHEY and SMNVEV (reference sequence). The CDR3 runs 16 residues. The CDR3 nucleotides are TGTGCCAGCAGCACTCTTGGGGGACAGGGGGTCACTGAAGCTTTCTTT. As protein: CASSTLGGQGVTEAFF.

This clone was observed once. The genes are TRBV9 and TRBJ1-1; tentative D call: TRBD1 (5 bases). This CDR3 comprises 13 residues. V lost 4 bases to trimming and J lost 3 bases, with 10 bases between them. CDR1 and CDR2 from the germline V gene are SGDLS and YYNGEE. The CDR3 is CASSLRGDTEAFF. CDR3 coding DNA: TGTGCCAGCAGCCTCCGGGGGGACACTGAAGCTTTCTTT.

This clone is a singleton in its sample. This chain links TRBV6-5 with TRBJ1-4; a possible D gene is TRBD1 (5 bases). This CDR3 spans 13 amino acids. Trimming stripped 0 bases from V and 8 bases from J, with 7 bases between. Germline CDR1 MNHEY, CDR2 SVGAGI. The CDR3 bases are TGTGCCAGCAGTTACTCAAACAGGGAAAAACTGTTTTTT. Amino acid sequence: CASSYSNREKLFF.

The rearrangement links TRBV27 to TRBJ2-1, with 9 bases that match TRBD2. CDR3 length: 16 amino acids. Germline CDR1 is MNHEY and CDR2 is SMNVEV (reference sequence). V trimming: 0 bases; J trimming: 7 bases; junction bases outside the gene matches: 7. The CDR3 is CASSLSYGTSFNEQFF. Written as DNA, the CDR3 is TGTGCCAGCAGTTTATCATATGGGACTAGCTTTAATGAGCAGTTCTTC.

V is TRBV5-1 and J is TRBJ2-7; D is uncertain. The CDR3 has 14 residues. Germline V gives CDR1 SGHRS, CDR2 YFSETQ. Trimming left V 2 bases short and J 6 bases short, with 15 bases between. The DNA of the CDR3 is TGCGCCAGCAGCTTTCCCCTCCTCCCTTGCGAGCAGTACTTC. It is translated as CASSFPLLPCEQYF.

The chain couples TRBV27 to TRBJ2-1, with 10 bases lining up with TRBD1. The CDR3 consists of 14 residues. Germline V gives CDR1 MNHEY, CDR2 SMNVEV (reference sequence). The V gene end was trimmed by 3 bases and the J gene end by 6 bases; junction bases not matched to a gene: 2. The CDR3 is CASSLRTGGNEQFF. CDR3 sequence (DNA): TGTGCCAGCAGTTTGCGGACAGGGGGCAATGAGCAGTTCTTC.

The chain joins TRBV7-9 to TRBJ1-3; a weak D match, TRBD1 (5 bases). The CDR3 contains 15 residues. CDR1 is SEHNR and CDR2 is FQNEAQ in the germline V gene (reference sequence). V lost 8 bases to trimming and J lost 4 bases, with 18 bases between them. The CDR3 DNA reads TGTGCCAGCCACACAGGCCCATTGGGGGGAAACACCATATATTTT. This encodes CASHTGPLGGNTIYF.

The chain combines TRBV29-1 with TRBJ2-5, with 8 bases identical to TRBD1. Germline lookup yields CDR1 SQVTM and CDR2 ANQGSEA. V lost 7 bases and J lost 4; bases outside the gene matches: 8. This CDR3 has 13 amino acids. The DNA of the CDR3 is TGCAGCGCTTTGGACAGGGTGGGAGAGACCCAGTACTTC. The encoded protein is CSALDRVGETQYF.